Each of the 30 T cell receptor beta chains below was sequenced from the same sample in a study of cytomegalovirus exposure and HLA in healthy donors. The PCR used 60 Vbeta and 13 Jbeta primers. Assay: immunoSEQ multiplex PCR; the TCRdb copy retains only in-frame clones and omits some. Its table lists about 140,000 clones. The sample taken for sequencing was PBMCs. The receptors were gathered from a woman aged 18-29 years in good health and CMV-seronegative.

Regarding this clone: At one end, the junction sequence differs from germline, possibly due to a read error. This chain links TRBV7-3 with TRBJ2-3; tentatively, D is TRBD2 (6 bases). This CDR3 has 15 amino acids. CDR1 and CDR2 (germline): SGHTA, FQGTGA. CDR3 protein: CASSLNPGVADTQYF. The DNA of the CDR3 is TGTGCCAGCAGTTTAAATCCGGGAGTAGCAGATACGCAGTATTTT. Combining the CDR3 with reference TRBV7-3 and TRBJ2-3 gives the whole variable domain GAGVSQTPSNKVTEKGKYVELRCDPISGHTALYWYRQSLGQGPEFLIYFQGTGAADDSGLPNDRFFAVRPEGSVSTLKIQRTERGDSAVYLCASSLNPGVADTQYFGPGTRLTVL.

In DNA, the CDR3 is TGCGCCAGCAGGCAGGCGCACCTCTCTGGGGCCAACGTCCTGACTTTC. Encoded protein: CASRQAHLSGANVLTF. The chain joins TRBV5-1 to TRBJ2-6; D call uncertain. Germline assignment: CDR1 SGHRS and CDR2 YFSETQ. The CDR3 length is 16 residues. Trimming stripped 5 bases from V and 0 bases from J, with 12 bases between.

The V gene is TRBV19, the J gene TRBJ2-1; no firm D call. The germline V gene encodes CDR1 LNHDA and CDR2 SQIVND (reference sequence). The CDR3 has 14 amino acids. Trimming pared 6 bases from V and 0 bases from J, leaving 9 bases between. The CDR3 coding sequence is TGTGCCAGTAGCGGTGTGAACTCCTACAATGAGCAGTTCTTC. Protein product: CASSGVNSYNEQFF.

The rearrangement uses TRBV16 and TRBJ2-3, with 7 nucleotides matching TRBD1. CDR3 length: 14 amino acids. The V and J ends lost 3 bases and 1 base, in that order; junction bases with no gene match: 1. Germline loops: CDR1 KGHSY, CDR2 FQNENV. CDR3 loop: CASSHGQGTDTQYF. As DNA, the CDR3 is TGTGCCAGCAGCCACGGACAGGGCACAGATACGCAGTATTTT.

This chain connects TRBV6-1 to TRBJ2-7; 9 bases map to TRBD1. V dropped 6 bases and J dropped 3; count of bases not matched to a gene: 3. CDR1 MNHNS and CDR2 SASEGT come from the germline V gene. This CDR3 comprises 13 residues. This CDR3 reads CASSRDRDYEQYF. Here the CDR3 DNA reads TGTGCCAGCAGCCGGGACAGGGACTACGAGCAGTACTTC.

This chain links TRBV6-6 with TRBJ1-2, with a weak D call TRBD1 (6 bases). The germline CDR1 and CDR2 sequences are MNHNY and SVGAGI (reference sequence). Trimming stripped 7 bases from V and 4 bases from J, with 13 bases between. The CDR3 is 13 amino acids. This CDR3 reads CASTLDSFYGYTF. CDR3 nucleotides: TGTGCCAGCACGTTGGACAGTTTCTATGGCTACACCTTC.

This chain uses TRBV6-4 with TRBJ2-1, with a possible D match to TRBD2 (5 bases). CDR3 length: 16 residues. V was pared by 0 bases and J by 9 bases, with 18 bases between. Germline loops: CDR1 MRHNA, CDR2 SNTAGT. Here the CDR3 DNA reads TGTGCCAGCAGTGACTCGAGTCAACTGTTGGGGAGTGAGCAGTTCTTC. Amino acid sequence: CASSDSSQLLGSEQFF.

The chain has TRBV5-1 and TRBJ2-3; the D gene is possibly TRBD2 (5 bases). This CDR3 contains 14 residues. Trimming stripped 2 bases from V and 1 base from J, with 8 bases between. Germline CDR1 SGHRS, CDR2 YFSETQ. CDR3 residues: CASSLRERTDTQYF. CDR3 nucleotide sequence: TGCGCCAGCAGCTTACGGGAACGCACAGATACGCAGTATTTT.

The chain uses TRBV5-4 and TRBJ2-1, with TRBD2 matching 7 bases. Germline V gene lookup returns CDR1 SGHNT and CDR2 YYREEE (reference sequence). The CDR3 runs 15 residues. The J segment lost 5 bases and the V segment lost 2 bases, leaving 7 bases of the junction unmatched. In nucleotides, the CDR3 is TGTGCCAGCAGCTTACTAGCGACAATCGACAATGAGCAGTTCTTC. This gives the protein CASSLLATIDNEQFF.

This chain uses TRBV7-8 with TRBJ2-2; 8 positions agree with TRBD2. The ends lost 1 base at V and 4 bases at J; junction bases unmatched: 5. CDR3 length: 16 residues. In germline, CDR1 is SGHVS, CDR2 FQNEAQ. DNA of the CDR3: TGTGCCAGCAGCTTAGATCCCGGGAGGGCCACCGGGGAGCTGTTTTTT. Encoded protein: CASSLDPGRATGELFF. The full variable domain, with the rest looked up from reference TRBV7-8 and TRBJ2-2, is GAGVSQSPRYKVAKRGQDVALRCDPISGHVSLFWYQQALGQGPEFLTYFQNEAQLDKSGLPSDRFFAERPEGSVSTLKIQRTQQEDSAVYLCASSLDPGRATGELFFGEGSRLTVL.

The chain uses TRBV7-2 and TRBJ2-3; 8 nucleotides match TRBD2. The germline gives CDR1 SGHTA, CDR2 FQGNSA. Trimming at V came to 5 bases and at J to 4 bases, leaving 11 bases not matched to a gene. CDR3 size: 16 residues. The CDR3 here is CASSPTRAGGSDTQYF. The CDR3 DNA reads as TGTGCCAGCAGCCCGACTAGGGCGGGAGGTTCAGATACGCAGTATTTT.

The gene calls are TRBV5-1 and TRBJ2-1; 10 nucleotides agree with TRBD1. V was clipped by 2 bases and J by 8 bases; unmatched bases: 4. CDR1 and CDR2 from the germline V gene are SGHRS and YFSETQ. The CDR3 runs 14 residues. The CDR3 nucleotides are TGCGCCAGCAGCTTAATTGACAGGGGGCATGAGCAGTTCTTC. Residues: CASSLIDRGHEQFF.

The V gene is TRBV2, the J gene TRBJ1-2; D gene ambiguous. The germline V gene has CDR1 SNHLY and CDR2 FYNNEI. V lost 3 bases and J 6 bases, leaving 5 bases between the germline ends. This CDR3 spans 11 amino acids. The DNA of the CDR3 is TGTGCCAGCAGTGACGGTAATGGCTACACCTTC. This translates into CASSDGNGYTF.

The rearrangement links TRBV5-1 to TRBJ1-1; D remains unclear. The CDR3 runs 17 residues. V was cut by 1 base and J by 0 bases, with 16 bases left in between. The germline V gene encodes CDR1 SGHRS and CDR2 YFSETQ. The CDR3 DNA sequence: TGCGCCAGCAGCTTGTACGGGAAGGGTGGGATGAACACTGAAGCTTTCTTT. Its protein is CASSLYGKGGMNTEAFF.

The genes are TRBV29-1 and TRBJ1-1; maybe TRBD1 (5 bases). The length of the CDR3 is 12 residues. The V gene's germline CDR1 is SQVTM and CDR2 ANQGSEA. This CDR3 reads CGTGGVNTEAFF. DNA for the CDR3: TGCGGAACGGGGGGAGTAAACACTGAAGCTTTCTTT.

The chain has TRBV6-6 and TRBJ1-1; D not certain. The CDR3 has 12 residues. Deletions cut 6 bases from V and 3 bases from J, with 8 bases between. The germline V gene has CDR1 MNHNY and CDR2 SVGAGI (reference sequence). The CDR3 DNA is TGTGCCAGCAGATATCGGGACACTGAAGCTTTCTTT. Its protein product is CASRYRDTEAFF.

The V gene is TRBV18, the J gene TRBJ1-1; perhaps TRBD1 as D (5 bases). The V gene lost 3 bases and the J gene lost 6 bases, with 17 bases spanning the gap. The CDR3 covers 15 residues. CDR1 KGHSH and CDR2 LQKENI come from the germline V gene. The CDR3 sequence: CASSPYTQGSSEAFF. CDR3 bases: TGTGCCAGCTCACCCTACACTCAGGGATCCTCTGAAGCTTTCTTT.

The chain employs TRBV11-2 and TRBJ1-2; weak D call: TRBD1 (5 bases). V lost 5 bases, J lost 0 bases, and 13 bases lay in between. CDR1 is SGHAT and CDR2 is FQNNGV in the germline V gene. CDR3 length equals 15 residues. CDR3 sequence reads: CASSPVGGANYGYTF. The CDR3 coding sequence is TGTGCCAGCAGCCCGGTGGGGGGGGCTAACTATGGCTACACCTTC.

The chain is built from TRBV30 and TRBJ2-3, with TRBD2 matching over 7 bases. The CDR3 is 12 amino acids. Germline CDR1 is GTSNPN and CDR2 is SVGIG (reference sequence). V was clipped by 8 bases and J by 4 bases; unmatched bases: 6. CDR3 protein: CAPGREPDTQYF. The CDR3 coding sequence is TGTGCCCCTGGGAGGGAACCAGATACGCAGTATTTT. Full variable domain (rest looked up from reference TRBV30 and TRBJ2-3): SQTIHQWPATLVQPVGSPLSLECTVEGTSNPNLYWYRQAAGRGLQLLFYSVGIGQISSEVPQNLSASRPQDRQFILSSKKLLLSDSGFYLCAPGREPDTQYFGPGTRLTVL.

This chain connects TRBV6-6 to TRBJ2-1, with 7 nucleotides matching TRBD2. The V and J ends lost 7 bases and 3 bases, in that order; junction bases with no gene match: 6. Looked up from germline, CDR1 is MNHNY and CDR2 is SVGAGI (reference sequence). The CDR3 spans 14 residues. In DNA form, the CDR3 reads TGTGCCAGCACCCAAGCGGGAATCTACAATGAGCAGTTCTTC. This encodes CASTQAGIYNEQFF.

Worth noting for this clone: One end of the junction fails to match germline, which may point to a read error. The chain is built from TRBV29-1 and TRBJ2-3; 10 bases match TRBD2. The CDR3 has 14 amino acids. In germline, CDR1 is SQVTM, CDR2 ANQGSEA. The CDR3 loop reads CSGAGGPAGDTQYF. The CDR3 DNA reads TGTTCGGGAGCGGGAGGGCCGGCGGGAGATACGCAGTATTTT.

This chain connects TRBV11-2 to TRBJ2-6, with D possibly matching TRBD2 (5 bases). V lost 3 bases and J lost 2, with 11 bases in between. Germline CDR1 is SGHAT and CDR2 is FQNNGV. The length of the CDR3 is 16 residues. CDR3 DNA: TGTGCCAGCAGCTTCCTCCGGGGAACTGGGGCCAACGTCCTGACTTTC. It encodes CASSFLRGTGANVLTF.

The chain combines TRBV5-1 with TRBJ1-1; D uncertain. CDR3 length equals 16 residues. The V end lost 0 bases, the J end lost 0 bases, and 12 bases lay between the germline ends. The germline V gene has CDR1 SGHRS and CDR2 YFSETQ. The CDR3 DNA reads as TGCGCCAGCAGCTTGGATGGTTCCAGTGTGAACACTGAAGCTTTCTTT. It specifies CASSLDGSSVNTEAFF.

The chain links TRBV7-9 to TRBJ2-7; possible D gene TRBD1, 5 bases. This CDR3 has 13 residues. Trimming pared 4 bases from V and 0 bases from J, leaving 7 bases between. The germline V gene has CDR1 SEHNR and CDR2 FQNEAQ (reference sequence). The CDR3 loop is CASSYRSSYEQYF. CDR3 bases: TGTGCCAGCAGCTACAGGAGCTCCTACGAGCAGTACTTC.

The gene calls are TRBV5-1 and TRBJ1-5; 9 bases match TRBD1. The CDR3 spans 17 residues. Germline CDR1 and CDR2: SGHRS and YFSETQ. With 2 bases clipped from V and 4 bases from J, the junction kept 10 bases outside the gene matches. The CDR3 DNA reads as TGCGCCAGCAGCTTAGAGCCGGCGGGACAGGGTAATCAGCCCCAGCATTTT. Amino acids: CASSLEPAGQGNQPQHF.

The V and J genes are TRBV7-2 and TRBJ2-7, with a tentative D call TRBD2 (5 bases). This CDR3 is 12 amino acids long. Germline values: CDR1 SGHTA, CDR2 FQGNSA. The V and J ends lost 1 base and 6 bases respectively, with 7 bases between them. The CDR3 DNA is TGTGCCAGCAGCTTAGGGAGGCGCGAGCAGTACGTC. Its protein is CASSLGRREQYV.

The V call is TRBV29-1, the J call TRBJ1-1, with 11 bases identical to TRBD1. The CDR3 loop spans 14 amino acids. The V gene's germline CDR1 is SQVTM and CDR2 ANQGSEA. The CDR3 DNA reads as TGCGGGACGTGGACAGGGGGCGGAGGCACTGAAGCTTTCTTT. As protein: CGTWTGGGGTEAFF.

V gene TRBV7-9 combines with J gene TRBJ1-2, with D uncertain. This CDR3 region has 11 residues. Trimming removed 1 base at V and 8 bases at J, with 5 bases between. Per the germline V gene, CDR1 is SEHNR and CDR2 is FQNEAQ (reference sequence). CDR3 in DNA: TGTGCCAGCAGCTTAGGTCAGGGCTACACCTTC. It translates to CASSLGQGYTF.

J is TRBJ1-6 and V is TRBV19; TRBD1 might be the D (5 bases). The CDR3 is 16 residues long. Trimming took off 6 bases at V and 7 bases at J, with 19 bases between the two ends. Germline assignment: CDR1 LNHDA and CDR2 SQIVND (reference sequence). The CDR3 region is CASSSGGSPGNSPLHF. The CDR3, as DNA: TGTGCCAGTAGCTCTGGGGGGAGCCCAGGGAATTCACCCCTCCACTTT.

The chain has TRBV7-3 and TRBJ1-1; TRBD1 might be the D (5 bases). The germline CDR1 and CDR2 sequences are SGHTA and FQGTGA. V was trimmed by 0 bases and J by 5 bases, leaving 13 bases between them. CDR3 length: 15 amino acids. CDR3 protein: CASSLTSQGWTEAFF. DNA of the CDR3: TGTGCCAGCAGCTTAACGTCTCAGGGTTGGACTGAAGCTTTCTTT.